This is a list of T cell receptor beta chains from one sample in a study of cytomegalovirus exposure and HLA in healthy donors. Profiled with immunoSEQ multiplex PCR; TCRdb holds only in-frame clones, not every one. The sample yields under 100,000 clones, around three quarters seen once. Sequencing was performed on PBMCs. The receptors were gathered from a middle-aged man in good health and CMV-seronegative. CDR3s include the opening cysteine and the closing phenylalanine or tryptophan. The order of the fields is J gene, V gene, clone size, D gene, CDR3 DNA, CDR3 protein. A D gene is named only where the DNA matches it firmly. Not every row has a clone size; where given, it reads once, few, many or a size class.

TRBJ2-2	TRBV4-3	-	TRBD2	TGCGCCAGCAGCCCTAGGACTAGCGGGGCCGGGGAGCTGTTTTTT	CASSPRTSGAGELFF
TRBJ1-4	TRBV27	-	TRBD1	TGTGCCAGCAGGCCGTCGACAGGGGGCGGTGAAAAACTGTTTTTT	CASRPSTGGGEKLFF
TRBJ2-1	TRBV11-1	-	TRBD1	TGTGCCAGCAGCCCAGGGACAGGAACCAATGAGCAGTTCTTC	CASSPGTGTNEQFF
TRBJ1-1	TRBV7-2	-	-	TGTGCCAGCAGCTTAAGGAGGTCGAACACTGAAGCTTTCTTT	CASSLRRSNTEAFF
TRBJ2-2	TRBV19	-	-	TGTGCCAGTAGACCCCCTTATGACTCCGGGGAGCTGTTTTTT	CASRPPYDSGELFF
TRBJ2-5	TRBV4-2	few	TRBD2	TGTGCCAGCAGCCACGCAACTAGCGGGGGGGGAGAGACCCAGTACTTC	CASSHATSGGGETQYF
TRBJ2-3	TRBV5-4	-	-	TGTGCCAGCAGCTTTTCCGGCGCAGGGGATACGCAGTATTTT	CASSFSGAGDTQYF
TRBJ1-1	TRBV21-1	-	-	TGTGCCAGCCCCTCACCCCGGGGAAACACTGAAGCTTTCTTT	CASPSPRGNTEAFF
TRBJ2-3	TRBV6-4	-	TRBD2	TGTGCCAGCAGTGAACTAGCGGGGGCCTCAGATACGCAGTATTTT	CASSELAGASDTQYF
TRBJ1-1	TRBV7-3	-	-	TGTGCCAGCAGCTTAACAGGGGGGAACACTGAAGCTTTCTTT	CASSLTGGNTEAFF
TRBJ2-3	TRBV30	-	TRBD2	TGTGCCTGGAGTGCACTCACTAGCGGGGCGAACACAGATACGCAGTATTTT	CAWSALTSGANTDTQYF
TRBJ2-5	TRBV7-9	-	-	TGTGCCAGCAGCGAATGGGGGGGGCAGACCCAAGAGACCCAGTACTTC	CASSEWGGQTQETQYF
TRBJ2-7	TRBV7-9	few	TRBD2	TGTGCCAGCAGCTTAGGAATGACTAGCGGGACTGTCTACGAGCAGTACTTC	CASSLGMTSGTVYEQYF
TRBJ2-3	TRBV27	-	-	TGTGCCAGCATTGACTCAGGGGGGCTCGGTACAGATACGCAGTATTTT	CASIDSGGLGTDTQYF
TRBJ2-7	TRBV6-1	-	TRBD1	TGTGCCAGCAGTGACAGGGGGAACGAGCAGTACTTC	CASSDRGNEQYF
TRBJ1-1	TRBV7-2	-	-	TGTGCCAGCAGCTTACAGGGGCGAGAAGCTTTCTTT	CASSLQGREAFF
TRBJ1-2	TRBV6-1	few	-	TGTGCCAGCAGTGAAACAGGGTCTGGCTACACCTTC	CASSETGSGYTF
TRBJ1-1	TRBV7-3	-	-	TGTGCCAGCAGCTTAACCCCGTCTGGGGGAGGCACTGAAGCTTTCTTT	CASSLTPSGGGTEAFF
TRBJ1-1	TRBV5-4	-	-	TGTGCCAGCAGCTTGGTAGGGGGGAACACTGAAGCTTTCTTT	CASSLVGGNTEAFF
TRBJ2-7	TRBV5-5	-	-	TGTGCCAGCAGCCCAATCGGTACAGTAGACAACTACGAGCAGTACTTC	CASSPIGTVDNYEQYF
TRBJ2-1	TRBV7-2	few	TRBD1	TGTGCCAGCAGCCTGGGACAGAACAATGAGCAGTTCTTC	CASSLGQNNEQFF
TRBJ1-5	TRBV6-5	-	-	TGTGCCAGCAGTAAACACCAGGGTAACAATCAGCCCCAGCATTTT	CASSKHQGNNQPQHF
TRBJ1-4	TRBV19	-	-	TGTGCCAGCCTCGGGGGTGAGGGCGAAAAACTGTTTTTT	CASLGGEGEKLFF
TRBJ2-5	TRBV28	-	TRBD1	TGTGCCAGCAGCGATGGACAGGGGAGGACCCAGTACTTC	CASSDGQGRTQYF
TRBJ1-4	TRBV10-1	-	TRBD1	TGCGCCAGCAGGCAGGGGGCAAAGGATGAAAAACTGTTTTTT	CASRQGAKDEKLFF
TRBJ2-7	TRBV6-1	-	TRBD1	TGTGCCAGCAGAGACAGGGAAAGGTCCTACGAGCAGTACTTC	CASRDRERSYEQYF
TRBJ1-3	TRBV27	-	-	TGTGCCAGCAGTTTATCCTCCCACTCAAACACCATATATTTT	CASSLSSHSNTIYF
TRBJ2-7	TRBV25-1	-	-	TGTGCCAGCACCATCGAGCAGTACTTC	CASTIEQYF
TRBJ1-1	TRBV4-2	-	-	TGTGCCAGCAGCCACCGTACCGGTCAAATGAACACTGAAGCTTTCTTT	CASSHRTGQMNTEAFF
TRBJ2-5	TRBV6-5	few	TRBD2	TGTGCCAGCAGTCCCAGTCGGGGGGTTTGGGAGACCCAGTACTTC	CASSPSRGVWETQYF
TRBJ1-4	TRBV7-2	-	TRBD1	TGTGCCAGCAGCTCCCCGGGACAGGAGAATGAAAAACTGTTTTTT	CASSSPGQENEKLFF
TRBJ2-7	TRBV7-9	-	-	TGTGCCAGCAGCCCAATGGGGGCGCAGTCCTACGAGCAGTACTTC	CASSPMGAQSYEQYF
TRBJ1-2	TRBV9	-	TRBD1	TGTGCCAGCAGCGTAGGACAGGGGGGAGGCAACTATGGCTACACCTTC	CASSVGQGGGNYGYTF
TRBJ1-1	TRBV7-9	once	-	TGTGCCAGCAGCCACCCCGGGGTGGCACGGGAAGCTTTCTTT	CASSHPGVAREAFF
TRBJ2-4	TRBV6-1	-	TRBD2	TGTGCCAGCAGTGAGGGTCCGGGAGGAAACATTCAGTACTTC	CASSEGPGGNIQYF
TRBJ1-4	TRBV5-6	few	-	TGTGCCAGCAGCTTGAAGGGGGCTAATGAAAAACTGTTTTTT	CASSLKGANEKLFF
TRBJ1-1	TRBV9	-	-	TGTGCCAGCGGTCCGGTGTCCGGTATGAACACTGAAGCTTTCTTT	CASGPVSGMNTEAFF
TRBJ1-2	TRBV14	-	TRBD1	TGTGCCAGCAGCCAGACGACAGGGGATAACTATGGCTACACCTTC	CASSQTTGDNYGYTF
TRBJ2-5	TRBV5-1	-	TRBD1	TGCGCCAGCAGCTTATCCTCCGGTGGACAGGGTCGGGAGACCCAGTACTTC	CASSLSSGGQGRETQYF
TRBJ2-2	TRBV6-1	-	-	TGTGCCAGCAGTCAACAGGGGAACACCGGGGAGCTGTTTTTT	CASSQQGNTGELFF
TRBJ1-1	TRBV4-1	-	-	TGCGCCAGCAGCCCACTCCCCGGGGGTGAAGCTTTCTTT	CASSPLPGGEAFF
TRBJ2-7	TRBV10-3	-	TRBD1	TGTGCCATCAGTTCCGGGACAGACTCCTACGAGCAGTACTTC	CAISSGTDSYEQYF
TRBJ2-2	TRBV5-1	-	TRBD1	TGCGCCAGCAGCTCGGGACAGGTTGAATACACCGGGGAGCTGTTTTTT	CASSSGQVEYTGELFF
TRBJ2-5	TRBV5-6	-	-	TGTGCCAGCAGCTTGGGGGCCCAAGAGACCCAGTACTTC	CASSLGAQETQYF
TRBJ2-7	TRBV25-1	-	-	TGTGCCAGCAGGGATCGCCAGGGCGGTCCCTACGAGCAGTACTTC	CASRDRQGGPYEQYF
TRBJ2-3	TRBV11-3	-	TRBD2	TGTGCCAGCAGCTTAGAAGCTCCTAGCGGGGTAGGAGATACGCAGTATTTT	CASSLEAPSGVGDTQYF
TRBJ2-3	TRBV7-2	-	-	TGTGCCAGCAGCGCATCAGGGGCTAGCACAGATACGCAGTATTTT	CASSASGASTDTQYF
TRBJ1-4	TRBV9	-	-	TGTGCCAGCAGCGTAGCGGGGAGATCTAATGAAAAACTGTTTTTT	CASSVAGRSNEKLFF
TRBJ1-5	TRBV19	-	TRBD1	TGTGCCAGTAGCTCGACAGGGGGCAATCAGCCCCAGCATTTT	CASSSTGGNQPQHF
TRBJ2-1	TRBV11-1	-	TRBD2	TGTGCCAGCAGCTTAATAGCGGGGGGGTACAATGAGCAGTTCTTC	CASSLIAGGYNEQFF
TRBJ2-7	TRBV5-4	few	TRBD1	TGTGCCAGCAGCCAAACAGGGGGATCCTACGAGCAGTACTTC	CASSQTGGSYEQYF
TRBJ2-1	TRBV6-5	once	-	TGTGCCAGCAGTTACCTCGGCTACAATGAGCAGTTCTTC	CASSYLGYNEQFF
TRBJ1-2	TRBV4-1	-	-	TGCGCCAGCAGCCAAGTAGGAGAGTACTATGGCTACACCTTC	CASSQVGEYYGYTF
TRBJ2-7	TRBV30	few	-	TGTGCCTGGAGTGTCGGGGAGGACGGGCAGTACTTC	CAWSVGEDGQYF